A single sample is the source of the 15 T cell receptor beta chains below, sequenced in a study of T-cell memory formation after mild COVID-19. TCRdb itself ran the 5' RACE reads through MiXCR, one entry per CDR3 protein. The table shows tens of thousands of distinct CDR3 sequences, with about 23% occurring only once. Sequenced: PBMCs or a T cell subset sorted from them (not recorded which). The receptors originated from a man in his late teens or twenties who had mild COVID-19 (a few samples of this study predate the infection). Cell type and time point are not known.

This clonotype was detected a few times. The chain recombines TRBV7-6 with TRBJ1-6, with D possibly matching TRBD1 (6 bases). CDR1 is SGHVS, CDR2 FNYEAQ, per germline. Trimming removed 2 bases at V and 14 bases at J, with 13 bases between. The CDR3 contains 13 residues. CDR3 sequence (DNA): TGTGCCAGCAGCTTATTCGGGGGCCGGTCCCTCCACTTT. Translated, it gives CASSLFGGRSLHF.

The rearrangement links TRBV29-1 to TRBJ1-1; D gene unclear. Germline V gene sequence: CDR1 SQVTM, CDR2 ANQGSEA. The CDR3 spans 13 residues. Trimming took off 6 bases at V and 0 bases at J, with 11 bases between the two ends. The CDR3 nucleotides read TGCAGCGTCCGGACCCTGATGAACACTGAAGCTTTCTTT. Its protein is CSVRTLMNTEAFF.

This chain links TRBV7-3 with TRBJ2-2; D is possibly TRBD1 (6 bases). The CDR3 sequence is 15 residues long. V lost 5 bases and J 6 bases, leaving 16 bases between the germline ends. Germline V gene lookup returns CDR1 SGHTA and CDR2 FQGTGA. As DNA, the CDR3 is TGTGCCAGCAGCCTGGACAGCCTATTGTCCGGGGAGCTGTTTTTT. Translated: CASSLDSLLSGELFF. Together with reference TRBV7-3 and TRBJ2-2, the CDR3 gives the full variable domain: GAGVSQTPSNKVTEKGKYVELRCDPISGHTALYWYRQSLGQGPEFLIYFQGTGAADDSGLPNDRFFAVRPEGSVSTLKIQRTERGDSAVYLCASSLDSLLSGELFFGEGSRLTVL.

This clonotype showed up just a few times. The chain employs TRBV14 and TRBJ2-7; the D gene is possibly TRBD2 (6 bases). This CDR3 region has 9 residues. The germline CDR1 and CDR2 sequences are SGHDN and FVKESK. The CDR3 loop is CASTLWGDV. CDR3 nucleotides: TGTGCCAGCACCCTATGGGGGGACGTC.

This clonotype has just a few counts. The chain carries TRBV5-1 and TRBJ2-2; D gene unclear. The CDR3 spans 15 residues. The V end was cut by 1 base, the J end by 6 bases, with 13 bases between. Germline loops: CDR1 SGHRS, CDR2 YFSETQ. CDR3 bases: TGCGCCAGCAGCTTGTCGGGTGGTAGTCCCGGGGAGCTGTTTTTT. It specifies CASSLSGGSPGELFF.

This clonotype occurred a few times. The chain uses TRBV7-9 and TRBJ2-2; possibly TRBD1 or TRBD2 for D (5 bases each). The CDR3 has 14 amino acids. CDR1 is SEHNR, CDR2 FQNEAQ, per germline (reference sequence). Trimming left V 2 bases short and J 4 bases short, with 8 bases between. Here the CDR3 DNA reads TGTGCCAGCAGCTTACCAGGGAGCACCGGGGAGCTGTTTTTT. It is translated as CASSLPGSTGELFF.

This clonotype was counted at least ten times. The chain has TRBV7-6 and TRBJ2-1, with a weak D call TRBD2 (5 bases). This CDR3 is built from 15 residues. V lost 3 bases and J lost 3, with 12 bases in between. CDR1 is SGHVS and CDR2 is FNYEAQ in the germline V gene. CDR3 protein: CASSFEASLYNEQFF. DNA of the CDR3: TGTGCCAGCAGCTTCGAGGCTAGCCTCTACAATGAGCAGTTCTTC.

In its sample, this clonotype was seen a few times. V usage is TRBV12-3 or TRBV12-4 and J usage is TRBJ1-2; 12 bases are shared with TRBD1. The CDR3 covers 16 residues. With 4 bases clipped from V and 6 bases from J, the junction kept 9 bases outside the gene matches. CDR3 sequence reads: CASSSRDRGRVDGYTF. CDR3 DNA sequence: TGTGCCAGCAGTTCCCGGGACAGGGGGCGGGTGGATGGCTACACCTTC.

J is TRBJ2-7 and V is TRBV3-1; D is unclear. CDR3 length: 14 residues. Germline V gene data show CDR1 as LGHDT and CDR2 as YNNKEL (reference sequence). Trimming cost V 4 bases and J 0 bases, with 10 bases left between them. The CDR3: CASSPALASYEQYV. The DNA of the CDR3 is TGTGCCAGCAGCCCCGCCTTAGCCTCCTACGAGCAGTACGTC.

This clonotype appeared many times. The chain links TRBV29-1 to TRBJ2-7; D possibly corresponds to TRBD2 (5 bases). The CDR3 is made up of 10 amino acids. Germline loops: CDR1 SQVTM, CDR2 ANQGSEA. Trimming took 2 bases from V and 7 from J, leaving 6 bases between them. The CDR3 DNA reads as TGCAGCGTTGAACGGGGTGAGCAGTACTTC. Translating gives CSVERGEQYF.

This clonotype was detected once. The genes are TRBV4-2 and TRBJ2-3; 9 bases agree with TRBD1. Germline-derived CDR1 and CDR2 are LGHNA and YNFKEQ. The CDR3 extends over 15 amino acids. V was pared by 0 bases and J by 5 bases, with 3 bases of the junction left unmatched. The CDR3 region has the DNA TGTGCCAGCAGCCAAGAGGGGACAGGGATAGATACGCAGTATTTT. Protein: CASSQEGTGIDTQYF.

This clonotype was observed a handful of times. The V call is TRBV20-1, the J call TRBJ2-7; 7 bases agree with TRBD1. The V gene's germline CDR1 is DFQATT and CDR2 SNEGSKA (reference sequence). This CDR3 contains 13 residues. V gave up 6 bases and J gave up 6 bases; unmatched junction bases: 11. The CDR3 is CSAPGQIHSEQYF. Here the CDR3 DNA reads TGCAGTGCGCCGGGACAGATTCACAGCGAGCAGTACTTC.

The genes are TRBV5-5 and TRBJ1-1; D not certain. The V gene lost 4 bases and the J gene lost 5 bases, with 18 bases spanning the gap. The CDR3 consists of 15 residues. In germline, CDR1 is SGHKS, CDR2 YYEKEE (reference sequence). CDR3 bases: TGTGCCAGCAGCATAAGATGGGATTTGGGAACTGAAGCTTTCTTT. Encoded protein: CASSIRWDLGTEAFF.

This chain connects TRBV20-1 to TRBJ2-7; D perhaps matches TRBD1 (6 bases). Trimming shortened V by 3 bases and J by 5 bases, and 8 bases separated the two germline ends. From germline, CDR1 is DFQATT and CDR2 SNEGSKA (reference sequence). CDR3 size: 11 residues. CDR3 region: CSARRGNEQYV. CDR3 sequence (DNA): TGCAGTGCTAGGAGGGGGAACGAGCAGTACGTC.

This clonotype occurred a few times. The chain couples TRBV4-1 to TRBJ1-3; D is ambiguous. V lost 3 bases and J 0 bases, leaving 12 bases between the germline ends. The CDR3 is 16 residues long. Germline V gene sequence: CDR1 MGHRA, CDR2 YSYEKL. CDR3 loop: CASSQIDGHSGNTIYF. The CDR3 DNA sequence: TGCGCCAGCAGCCAGATTGACGGGCACTCTGGAAACACCATATATTTT.